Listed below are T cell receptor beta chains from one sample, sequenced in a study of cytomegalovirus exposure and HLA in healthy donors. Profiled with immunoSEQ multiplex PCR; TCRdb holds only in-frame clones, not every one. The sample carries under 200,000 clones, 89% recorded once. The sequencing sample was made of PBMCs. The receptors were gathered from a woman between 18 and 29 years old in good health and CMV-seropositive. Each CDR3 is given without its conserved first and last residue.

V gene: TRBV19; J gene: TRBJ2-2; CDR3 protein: ASSPLGASGGTGELF
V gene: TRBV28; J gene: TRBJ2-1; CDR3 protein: ASSPSTGGRNEQF
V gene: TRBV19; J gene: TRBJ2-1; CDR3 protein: ASMTSGSSYNEQF
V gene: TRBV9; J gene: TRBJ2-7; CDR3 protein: ASSVVASGNYEQY
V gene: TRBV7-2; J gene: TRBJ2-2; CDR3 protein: ASSASSGMPTGELF
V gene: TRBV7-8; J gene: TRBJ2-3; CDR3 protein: ASRLVREADTQY
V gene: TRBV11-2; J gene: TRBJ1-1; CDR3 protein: ASSHRQSKAF
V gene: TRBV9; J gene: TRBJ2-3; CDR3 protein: ASSTRTGWDTQY
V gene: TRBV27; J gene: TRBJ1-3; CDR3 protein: ASSFLSGNTIY
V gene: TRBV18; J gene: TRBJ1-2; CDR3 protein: ASSDRVYGYT
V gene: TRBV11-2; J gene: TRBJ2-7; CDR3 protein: AIPSPGHPYEQY
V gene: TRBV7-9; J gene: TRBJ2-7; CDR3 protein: ASPDDSGTIDEQY
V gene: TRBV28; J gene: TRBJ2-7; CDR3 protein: ASSSLTSSYEQY
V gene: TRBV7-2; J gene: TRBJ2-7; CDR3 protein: ASSLDPRTGEHEQY
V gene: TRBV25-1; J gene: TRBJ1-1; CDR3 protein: ASSYGTRPEAF
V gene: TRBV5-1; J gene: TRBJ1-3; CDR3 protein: ASSLAGASGNTIY
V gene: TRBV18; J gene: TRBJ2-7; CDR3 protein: ASSPKPGLAMGEQY
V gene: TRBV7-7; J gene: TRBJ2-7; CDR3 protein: ASSGGLAGSYEQY
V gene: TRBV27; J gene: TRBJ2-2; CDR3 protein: ASCRGLFPTGELF
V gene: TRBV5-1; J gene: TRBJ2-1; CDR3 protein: ASSPLAGGQNEQF
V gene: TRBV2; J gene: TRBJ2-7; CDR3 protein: ASSKEGYEQY
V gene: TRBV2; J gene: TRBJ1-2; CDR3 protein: ASSARKYPQGNYGYT